Listed below are T cell receptor beta chains from one sample, sequenced in a study of blood T cell repertoires in COVID-19. TCRdb keeps only in-frame clones here, not all; method: immunoSEQ multiplex PCR. The top ten clones hold 3% to 4% of a sample with over 400,000 clones, 70% to 90% of them seen once. The sample consisted of peripheral blood. The receptors here all came from a human donor in a cohort sampled during active COVID-19. The CDR3 runs from the conserved cysteine through the conserved F or W. Each record gives: CDR3 DNA, CDR3 protein, V gene, J gene, clone size, D gene. A D gene is named only where the DNA matches it firmly. Some rows mark clone size as missing; the rest say once, few, many or name a class of expanded clone.

TGTGCCAGTAGTGAAAACAGGGTCGGCTACACCTTC	CASSENRVGYTF	TRBV19	TRBJ1-2	.	.
TGCAGCGTGTCAGGCTGGCGGGGAGGGCCCGGGACAGATACGCAGTATTTT	CSVSGWRGGPGTDTQYF	TRBV29-1	TRBJ2-3	.	TRBD2
TGTGCCAGCAGCGTAGATATCAGTTCACCCCTCCACTTT	CASSVDISSPLHF	TRBV9	TRBJ1-6	.	.
TGTGCCAGCAGCCCCGGGGGGGGTCTTCAGCCCCAGCATTTT	CASSPGGGLQPQHF	TRBV7-3	TRBJ1-5	.	.
TGTGCCAGCAGCGTAGTAAGTAGCGGGGCGTCGAACACCGGGGAGCTGTTTTTT	CASSVVSSGASNTGELFF	TRBV9	TRBJ2-2	.	TRBD2
TGCGCCAGCAGTGAGTCGATGGATGGGGCGCGATACTTC	CASSESMDGARYF	TRBV10-2	TRBJ2-7	.	.
TGCAGCGGGAGCATTAATGAAAAACTGTTTTTT	CSGSINEKLFF	TRBV29-1	TRBJ1-4	.	.
TGTGCCAGCAGCCAAGAGAACCGGGGATCACCCCTCCACTTT	CASSQENRGSPLHF	TRBV14	TRBJ1-6	.	.
TGCGCCAGCAGCTTGATGGGACAGAGCAATCAGCCCCAGCATTTT	CASSLMGQSNQPQHF	TRBV5-1	TRBJ1-5	.	TRBD1
TGTGCCAGCAGTAAAGCACCGGGACAGGGTTATACCGGGCAGTACTTC	CASSKAPGQGYTGQYF	TRBV6-2/TRBV6-3	TRBJ2-7	.	TRBD1
TGTGCCAGCACAGGGGGCAGCTATGGCTACACCTTC	CASTGGSYGYTF	TRBV27	TRBJ1-2	.	TRBD1
TGTGCCAGCACTACAGGGGGTGGTGGGGCCAACGTCCTGACTTTC	CASTTGGGGANVLTF	TRBV19	TRBJ2-6	.	TRBD1
TGTGCCAGCTCACCCCGGGACAGGGGTAAGGGAGATACGCAGTATTTT	CASSPRDRGKGDTQYF	TRBV18	TRBJ2-3	.	TRBD1
TGTGCCGGTGAATTCCGGCAGGGGGGCACAGATACGCAGTATTTT	CAGEFRQGGTDTQYF	TRBV2	TRBJ2-3	.	TRBD1
TGCAGTGCTTCTCAGGATTCACCCCTCCACTTT	CSASQDSPLHF	TRBV20-1	TRBJ1-6	.	.
TGTGCCAACCCCCCAAGCAGGGGTTATGGCTACACCTTC	CANPPSRGYGYTF	TRBV12-3/TRBV12-4	TRBJ1-2	once	.
TGCGCCAGCAGCTTGGTCCTAGCCCTTCCTGCAGATACGCAGTATTTT	CASSLVLALPADTQYF	TRBV5-1	TRBJ2-3	.	.
TGTGCCAGCAGTGACAGGAACTATGGCTACACCTTC	CASSDRNYGYTF	TRBV2	TRBJ1-2	.	.
TGCAGCGTTATCAGGGATTTAGAGACCCAGTACTTC	CSVIRDLETQYF	TRBV29-1	TRBJ2-5	.	.
TGTGCCAGCAGCTTAGGCGGGACTAGCTACAATGAGCAGTTCTTC	CASSLGGTSYNEQFF	TRBV7-2	TRBJ2-1	.	TRBD2
TGTGCCAGTGGTAACAGGGTGGATGAAAAACTGTTTTTT	CASGNRVDEKLFF	TRBV19	TRBJ1-4	.	.
TGTGCCAGCAGCCAGGTTACCGAGACCCAGTACTTC	CASSQVTETQYF	TRBV6-6	TRBJ2-5	.	.
TGTGCCAGCAGCTTAGTGAACGGGAACGGTTTCTTT	CASSLVNGNGFF	TRBV11-1	TRBJ1-1	.	.
TGTGCCAGCAGCTCCCGGGAGAGGGGTACGCAGTATTTT	CASSSRERGTQYF	TRBV7-6	TRBJ2-3	.	.
TGTGCCAGCAGTCCCACCCCGGAGGGCCCCTACGAGCAGTACTTC	CASSPTPEGPYEQYF	TRBV6-2/TRBV6-3	TRBJ2-7	.	.
TGTGCCAGCAGCTTGGCCTTCGGGGGGGTAGTGACAGATACGCAGTATTTT	CASSLAFGGVVTDTQYF	TRBV5-8	TRBJ2-3	.	TRBD2
TGTGCCAGCAGTTCGAACACCTACGAGCAGTACTTC	CASSSNTYEQYF	TRBV2	TRBJ2-7	.	.
TGTGCCAGCAGCCAAGGACAGGGAACCGGGGAGCTGTTTTTT	CASSQGQGTGELFF	TRBV3-1/TRBV3-2	TRBJ2-2	.	TRBD1
TGCGCCAGCAGCTGGCCGGACAGGAACCCCTACGAGCAGTACTTC	CASSWPDRNPYEQYF	TRBV5-1	TRBJ2-7	.	TRBD1
TGTGCCAGTAGAGGACTAGCGGGAGGATTCCTATACAATGAGCAGTTCTTC	CASRGLAGGFLYNEQFF	TRBV19	TRBJ2-1	.	TRBD2
TGCGCCAGCAGTGAGTCCAGGGCCAACTATGGCTACACCTTC	CASSESRANYGYTF	TRBV10-2	TRBJ1-2	once	.
TGCGCCAGCAGCTTACAGGGAGCTAACTATGGCTACACCTTC	CASSLQGANYGYTF	TRBV4-1	TRBJ1-2	.	.
TGTGCCAGCAGTGTATGGCAGGGGGGTGTAGGGACCCAGTACTTC	CASSVWQGGVGTQYF	TRBV2	TRBJ2-5	.	.
TGTGCCTGGAGTGTACAGGGCCTGGGCACTGAAGCTTTCTTT	CAWSVQGLGTEAFF	TRBV30	TRBJ1-1	once	.
TGTGCCAGCAGCTTAGTACTAGCGGGAGATGAGCAGTTCTTC	CASSLVLAGDEQFF	TRBV7-2	TRBJ2-1	.	TRBD2
TGTGCCAGCAGCCGGAGGGGGGGTTATGACAATGAGCAGTTCTTC	CASSRRGGYDNEQFF	TRBV11-1	TRBJ2-1	.	.
TGCAGCGTTGAACCGGCGCGGAGCACAGATACGCAGTATTTT	CSVEPARSTDTQYF	TRBV29-1	TRBJ2-3	.	.
TGCGCCAGCAGCTTGTTTGTCTTGAGTTCACCCCTCCACTTT	CASSLFVLSSPLHF	TRBV5-1	TRBJ1-6	few	.
TGTGCCAGCAGTTACACCACTTCGACAGGGTACACTGAAGCTTTCTTT	CASSYTTSTGYTEAFF	TRBV6-6	TRBJ1-1	.	TRBD1
TGTGCCAGCAGCCAGCGGGAGCTGAGCACAGATACGCAGTATTTT	CASSQRELSTDTQYF	TRBV2	TRBJ2-3	.	TRBD2
TGTGCCTCGGGGGACAGACTTAATGAAAAACTGTTTTTT	CASGDRLNEKLFF	TRBV10-3	TRBJ1-4	.	TRBD1
TGTGCCAGCAGTGATTCTGCGGGAGCCTACGAGCAGTACTTC	CASSDSAGAYEQYF	TRBV6-1	TRBJ2-7	.	TRBD2
TGCGCCAGCACCGGCGGGCCGGGTTCGGAGGGTGAGCAGTTCTTC	CASTGGPGSEGEQFF	TRBV10-2	TRBJ2-1	.	.
TGCGCCAGCAGCGCCGGGACAGGGGATCTGAGGCGTGGAAACACCATATATTTT	CASSAGTGDLRRGNTIYF	TRBV5-1	TRBJ1-3	.	TRBD1
TGTGCCAGCAGTTTGTTCGACGAGCAGTACTTC	CASSLFDEQYF	TRBV12-3/TRBV12-4	TRBJ2-7	.	.